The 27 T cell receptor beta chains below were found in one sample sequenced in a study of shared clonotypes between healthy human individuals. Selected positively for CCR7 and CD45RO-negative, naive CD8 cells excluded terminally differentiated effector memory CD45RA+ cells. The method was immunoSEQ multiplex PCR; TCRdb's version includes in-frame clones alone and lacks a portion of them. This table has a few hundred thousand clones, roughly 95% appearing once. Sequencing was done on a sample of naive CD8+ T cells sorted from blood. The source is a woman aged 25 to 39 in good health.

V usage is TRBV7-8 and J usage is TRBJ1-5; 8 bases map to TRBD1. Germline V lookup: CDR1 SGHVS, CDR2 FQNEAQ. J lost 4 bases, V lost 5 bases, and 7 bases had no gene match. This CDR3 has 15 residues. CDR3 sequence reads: CASSAPGQANQPQHF. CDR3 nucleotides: TGTGCCAGCAGCGCCCCGGGACAGGCGAATCAGCCCCAGCATTTT.

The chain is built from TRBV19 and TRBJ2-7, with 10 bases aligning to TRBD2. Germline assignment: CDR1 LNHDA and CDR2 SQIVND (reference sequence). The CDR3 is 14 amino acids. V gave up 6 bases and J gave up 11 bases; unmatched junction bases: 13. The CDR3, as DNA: TGTGCCAGTAGACTTGCTAGCGGGAGCCCTAATGAGTACTTC. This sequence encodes CASRLASGSPNEYF.

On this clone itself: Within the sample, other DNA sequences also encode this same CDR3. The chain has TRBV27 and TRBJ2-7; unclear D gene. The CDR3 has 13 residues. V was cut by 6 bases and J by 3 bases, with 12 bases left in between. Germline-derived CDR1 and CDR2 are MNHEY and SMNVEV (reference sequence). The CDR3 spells CASSPSQGYEQYF. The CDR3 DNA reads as TGTGCCAGCAGCCCGAGTCAAGGCTACGAGCAGTACTTC.

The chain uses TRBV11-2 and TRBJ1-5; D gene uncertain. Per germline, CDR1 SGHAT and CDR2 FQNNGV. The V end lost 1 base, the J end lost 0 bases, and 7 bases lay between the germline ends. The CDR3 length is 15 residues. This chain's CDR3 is CASSLVRYSNQPQHF. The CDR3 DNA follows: TGTGCCAGCAGCTTAGTGAGGTATAGCAATCAGCCCCAGCATTTT.

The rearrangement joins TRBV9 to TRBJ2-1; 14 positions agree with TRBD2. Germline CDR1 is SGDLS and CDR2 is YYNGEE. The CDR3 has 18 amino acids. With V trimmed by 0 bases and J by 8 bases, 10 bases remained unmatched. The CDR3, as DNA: TGTGCCAGCAGCGTAGTACCAATGGGACTAGCGGGAGAGGATGAGCAGTTCTTC. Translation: CASSVVPMGLAGEDEQFF.

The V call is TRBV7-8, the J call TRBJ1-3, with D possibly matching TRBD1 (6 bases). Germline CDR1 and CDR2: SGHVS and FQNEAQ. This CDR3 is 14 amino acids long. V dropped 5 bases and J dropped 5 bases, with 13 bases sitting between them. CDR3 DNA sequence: TGTGCCAGCAGCCAACAGGGTTTTAGAAACACCATATATTTT. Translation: CASSQQGFRNTIYF.

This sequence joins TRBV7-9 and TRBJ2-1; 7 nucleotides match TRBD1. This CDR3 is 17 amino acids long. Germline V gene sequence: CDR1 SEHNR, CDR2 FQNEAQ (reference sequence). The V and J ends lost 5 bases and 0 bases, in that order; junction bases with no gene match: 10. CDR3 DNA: TGTGCCAGCAGCCAAGACAGGGTTCCAAGCTCCTACAATGAGCAGTTCTTC. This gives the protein CASSQDRVPSSYNEQFF.

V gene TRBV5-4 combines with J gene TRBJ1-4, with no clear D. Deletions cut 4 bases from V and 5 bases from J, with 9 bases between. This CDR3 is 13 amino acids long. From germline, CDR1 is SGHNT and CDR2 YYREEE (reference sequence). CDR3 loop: CASSPTINEKLFF. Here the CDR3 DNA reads TGTGCCAGCAGCCCAACCATAAATGAAAAACTGTTTTTT.

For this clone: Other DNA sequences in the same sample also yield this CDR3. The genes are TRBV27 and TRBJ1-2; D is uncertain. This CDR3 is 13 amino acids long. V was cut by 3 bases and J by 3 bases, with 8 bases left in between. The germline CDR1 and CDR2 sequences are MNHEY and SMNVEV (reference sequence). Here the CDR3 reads CASSFGEHYGYTF. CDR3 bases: TGTGCCAGCAGTTTCGGAGAACACTATGGCTACACCTTC.

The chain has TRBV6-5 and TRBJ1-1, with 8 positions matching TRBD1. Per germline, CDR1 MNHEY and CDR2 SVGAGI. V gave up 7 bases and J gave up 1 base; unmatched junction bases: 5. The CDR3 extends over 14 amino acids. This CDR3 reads CASTSTGENTEAFF. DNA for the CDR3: TGTGCCAGCACCTCGACAGGGGAGAACACTGAAGCTTTCTTT.

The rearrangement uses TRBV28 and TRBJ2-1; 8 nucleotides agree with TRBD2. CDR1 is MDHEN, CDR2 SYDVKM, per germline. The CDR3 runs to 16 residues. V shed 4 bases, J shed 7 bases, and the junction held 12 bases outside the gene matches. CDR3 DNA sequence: TGTGCCAGCAGTTATTACGCGGGACTAGAGTATAATGAGCAGTTCTTC. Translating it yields CASSYYAGLEYNEQFF. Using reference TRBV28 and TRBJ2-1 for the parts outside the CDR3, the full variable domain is DVKVTQSSRYLVKRTGEKVFLECVQDMDHENMFWYRQDPGLGLRLIYFSYDVKMKEKGDIPEGYSVSREKKERFSLILESASTNQTSMYLCASSYYAGLEYNEQFFGPGTRLTVL.

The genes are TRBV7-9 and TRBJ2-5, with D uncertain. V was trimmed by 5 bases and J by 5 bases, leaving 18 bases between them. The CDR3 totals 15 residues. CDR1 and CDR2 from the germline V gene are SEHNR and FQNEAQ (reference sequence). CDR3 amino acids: CASSPPIEGKETQYF. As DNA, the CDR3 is TGTGCCAGCAGCCCCCCGATTGAAGGGAAGGAGACCCAGTACTTC. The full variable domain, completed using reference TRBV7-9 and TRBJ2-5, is DTGVSQNPRHKITKRGQNVTFRCDPISEHNRLYWYRQTLGQGPEFLTYFQNEAQLEKSRLLSDRFSAERPKGSFSTLEIQRTEQGDSAMYLCASSPPIEGKETQYFGPGTRLLVL.

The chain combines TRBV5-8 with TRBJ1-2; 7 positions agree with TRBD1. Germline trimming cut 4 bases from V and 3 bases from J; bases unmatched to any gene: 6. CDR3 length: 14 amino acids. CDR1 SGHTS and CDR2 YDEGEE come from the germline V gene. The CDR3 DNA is TGTGCCAGCAGCCGGAGGACAGGTTACTATGGCTACACCTTC. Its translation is CASSRRTGYYGYTF.

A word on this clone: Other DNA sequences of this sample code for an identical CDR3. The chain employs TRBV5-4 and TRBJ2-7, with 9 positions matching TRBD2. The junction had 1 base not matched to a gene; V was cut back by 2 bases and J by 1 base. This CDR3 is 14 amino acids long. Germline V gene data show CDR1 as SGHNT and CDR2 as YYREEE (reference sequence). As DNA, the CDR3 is TGTGCCAGCAGCTTTAGCGGGGGTTCCTACGAGCAGTACTTC. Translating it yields CASSFSGGSYEQYF.

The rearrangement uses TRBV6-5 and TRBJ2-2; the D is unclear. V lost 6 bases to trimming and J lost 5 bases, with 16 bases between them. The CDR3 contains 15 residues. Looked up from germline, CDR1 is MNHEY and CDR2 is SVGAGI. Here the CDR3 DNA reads TGTGCCAGCAGGACCTATGGGGTTTTGACCGGGGAGCTGTTTTTT. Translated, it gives CASRTYGVLTGELFF.

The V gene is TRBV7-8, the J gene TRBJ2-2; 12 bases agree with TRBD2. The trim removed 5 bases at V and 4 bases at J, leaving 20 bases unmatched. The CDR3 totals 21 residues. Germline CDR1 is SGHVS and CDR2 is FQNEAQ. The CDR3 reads CASSPQMVGASGRAGTGELFF. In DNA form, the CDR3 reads TGTGCCAGCAGCCCCCAAATGGTGGGGGCTAGCGGGAGGGCAGGCACCGGGGAGCTGTTTTTT.

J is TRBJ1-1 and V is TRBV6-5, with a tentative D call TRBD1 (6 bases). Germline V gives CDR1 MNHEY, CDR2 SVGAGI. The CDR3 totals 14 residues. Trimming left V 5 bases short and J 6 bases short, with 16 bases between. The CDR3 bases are TGTGCCAGCAGTCAAGGGGGTATCGTCGCTGAAGCTTTCTTT. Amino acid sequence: CASSQGGIVAEAFF.

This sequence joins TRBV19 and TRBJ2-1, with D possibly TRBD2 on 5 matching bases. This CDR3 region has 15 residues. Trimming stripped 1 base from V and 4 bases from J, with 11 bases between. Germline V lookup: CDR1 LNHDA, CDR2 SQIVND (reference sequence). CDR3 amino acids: CASSIGAGGYNEQFF. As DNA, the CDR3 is TGTGCCAGTAGTATAGGTGCGGGCGGGTACAATGAGCAGTTCTTC.

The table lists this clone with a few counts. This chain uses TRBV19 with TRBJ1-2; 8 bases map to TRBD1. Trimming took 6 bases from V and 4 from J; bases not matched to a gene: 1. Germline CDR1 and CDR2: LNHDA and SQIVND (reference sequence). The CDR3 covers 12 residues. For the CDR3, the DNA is TGTGCCAGTAGCGGGACAGGCTATGGCTACACCTTC. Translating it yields CASSGTGYGYTF.

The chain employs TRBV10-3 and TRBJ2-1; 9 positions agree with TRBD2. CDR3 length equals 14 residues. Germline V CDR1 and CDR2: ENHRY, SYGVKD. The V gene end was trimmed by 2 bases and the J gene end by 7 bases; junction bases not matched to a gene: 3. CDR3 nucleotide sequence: TGTGCCATCAGTGAGGGGCTAGCGGGGAATGAGCAGTTCTTC. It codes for CAISEGLAGNEQFF.

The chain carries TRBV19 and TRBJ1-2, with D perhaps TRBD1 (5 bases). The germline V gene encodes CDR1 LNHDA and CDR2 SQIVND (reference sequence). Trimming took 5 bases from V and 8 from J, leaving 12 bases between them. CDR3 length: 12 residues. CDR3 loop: CASSFPGSGYTF. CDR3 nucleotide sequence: TGTGCCAGTAGTTTCCCAGGGAGCGGCTACACCTTC.

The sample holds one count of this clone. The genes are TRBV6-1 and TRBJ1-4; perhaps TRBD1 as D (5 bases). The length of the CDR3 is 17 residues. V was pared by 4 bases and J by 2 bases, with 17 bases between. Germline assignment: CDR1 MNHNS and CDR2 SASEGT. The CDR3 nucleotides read TGTGCCAGCAGTGCACCCTTCCCGACAGATACTAATGAAAAACTGTTTTTT. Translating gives CASSAPFPTDTNEKLFF.

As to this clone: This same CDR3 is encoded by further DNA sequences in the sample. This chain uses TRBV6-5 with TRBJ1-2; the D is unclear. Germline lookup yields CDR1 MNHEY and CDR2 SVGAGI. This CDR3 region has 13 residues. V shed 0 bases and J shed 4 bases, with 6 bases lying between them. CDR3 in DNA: TGTGCCAGCAGTTACTCGATTAGCTATGGCTACACCTTC. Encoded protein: CASSYSISYGYTF.

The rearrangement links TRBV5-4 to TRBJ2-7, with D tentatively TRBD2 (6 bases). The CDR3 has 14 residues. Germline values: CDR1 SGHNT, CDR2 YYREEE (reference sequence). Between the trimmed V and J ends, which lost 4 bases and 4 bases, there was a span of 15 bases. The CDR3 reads CASSESNRGYEQYF. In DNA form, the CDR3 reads TGTGCCAGCAGCGAGTCCAATCGGGGGTACGAGCAGTACTTC.

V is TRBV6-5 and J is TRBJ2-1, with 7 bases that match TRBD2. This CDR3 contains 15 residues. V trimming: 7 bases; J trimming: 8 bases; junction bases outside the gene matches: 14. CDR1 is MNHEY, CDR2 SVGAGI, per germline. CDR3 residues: CASTVQRDLHYEQFF. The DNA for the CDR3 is TGTGCCAGCACCGTTCAGCGGGACTTACATTATGAGCAGTTCTTC.

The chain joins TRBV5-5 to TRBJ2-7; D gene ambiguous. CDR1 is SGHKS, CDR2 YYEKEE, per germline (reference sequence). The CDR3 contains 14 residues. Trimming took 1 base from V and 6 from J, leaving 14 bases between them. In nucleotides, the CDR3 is TGTGCCAGCAGCTTGCCGGGCGAATATGGCGAGCAGTACTTC. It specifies CASSLPGEYGEQYF.

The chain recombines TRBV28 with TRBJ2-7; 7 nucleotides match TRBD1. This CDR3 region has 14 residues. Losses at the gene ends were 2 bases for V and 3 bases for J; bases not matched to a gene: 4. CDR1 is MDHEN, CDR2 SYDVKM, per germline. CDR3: CASSLVGTDYEQYF. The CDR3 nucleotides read TGTGCCAGCAGTTTAGTCGGGACAGACTACGAGCAGTACTTC.